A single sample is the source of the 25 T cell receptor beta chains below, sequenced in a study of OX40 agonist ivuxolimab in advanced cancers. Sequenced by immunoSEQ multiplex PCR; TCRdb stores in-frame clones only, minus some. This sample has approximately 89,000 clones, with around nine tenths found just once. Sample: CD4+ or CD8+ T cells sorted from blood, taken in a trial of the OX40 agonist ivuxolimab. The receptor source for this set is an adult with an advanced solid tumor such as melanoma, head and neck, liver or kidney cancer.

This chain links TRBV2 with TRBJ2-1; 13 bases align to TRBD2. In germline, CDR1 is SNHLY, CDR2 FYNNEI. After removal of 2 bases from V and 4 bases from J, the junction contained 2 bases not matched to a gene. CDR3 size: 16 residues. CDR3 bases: TGTGCCAGCAGTGAAACTAGCGGGAGGGGGTACAATGAGCAGTTCTTC. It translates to CASSETSGRGYNEQFF.

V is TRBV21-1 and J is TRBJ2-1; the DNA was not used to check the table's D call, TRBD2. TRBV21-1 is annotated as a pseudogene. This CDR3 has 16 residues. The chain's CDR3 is CASSKARCSSYNEQFF. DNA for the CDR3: TGTGCCAGCAGCAAAGCGAGATGTAGCTCCTACAATGAGCAGTTCTTC.

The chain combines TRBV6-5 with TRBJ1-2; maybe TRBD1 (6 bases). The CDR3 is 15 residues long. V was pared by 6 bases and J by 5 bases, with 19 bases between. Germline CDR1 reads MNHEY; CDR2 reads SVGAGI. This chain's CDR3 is CASRVQGFPGYGYTF. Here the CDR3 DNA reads TGTGCCAGCAGAGTACAGGGATTCCCTGGGTATGGCTACACCTTC.

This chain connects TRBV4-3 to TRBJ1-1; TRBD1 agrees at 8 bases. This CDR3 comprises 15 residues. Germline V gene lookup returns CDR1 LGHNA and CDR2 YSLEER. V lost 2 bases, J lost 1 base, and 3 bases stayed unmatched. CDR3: CASSQITGGNTEAFF. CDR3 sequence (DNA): TGCGCCAGCAGCCAAATAACAGGGGGGAACACTGAAGCTTTCTTT.

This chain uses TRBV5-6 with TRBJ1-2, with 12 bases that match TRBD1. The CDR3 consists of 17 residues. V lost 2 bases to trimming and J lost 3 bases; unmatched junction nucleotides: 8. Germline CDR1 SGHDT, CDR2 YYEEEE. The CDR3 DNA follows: TGTGCCAGCAGCTTTGGGACAGGGGGCGGTCAATACTATGGCTACACCTTC. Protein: CASSFGTGGGQYYGYTF.

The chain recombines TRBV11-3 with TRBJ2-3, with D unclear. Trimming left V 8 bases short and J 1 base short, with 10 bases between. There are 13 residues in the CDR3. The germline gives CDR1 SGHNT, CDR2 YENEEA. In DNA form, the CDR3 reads TGTGCCAGCCGAGGTCCTGGCACAGATACGCAGTATTTT. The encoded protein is CASRGPGTDTQYF.

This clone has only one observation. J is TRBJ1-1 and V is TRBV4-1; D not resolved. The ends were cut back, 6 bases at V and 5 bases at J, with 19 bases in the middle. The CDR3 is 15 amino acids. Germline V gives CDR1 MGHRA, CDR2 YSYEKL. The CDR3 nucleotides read TGCGCCAGCAGGGTGGGTCCCCAGGTAGGGACTGAAGCTTTCTTT. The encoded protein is CASRVGPQVGTEAFF.

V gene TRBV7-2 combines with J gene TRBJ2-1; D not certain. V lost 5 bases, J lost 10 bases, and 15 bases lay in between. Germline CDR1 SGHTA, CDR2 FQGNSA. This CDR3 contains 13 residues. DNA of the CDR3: TGTGCCAGCAGCCACGGAGACGCTGCGGAGCAGTTCTTC. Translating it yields CASSHGDAAEQFF.

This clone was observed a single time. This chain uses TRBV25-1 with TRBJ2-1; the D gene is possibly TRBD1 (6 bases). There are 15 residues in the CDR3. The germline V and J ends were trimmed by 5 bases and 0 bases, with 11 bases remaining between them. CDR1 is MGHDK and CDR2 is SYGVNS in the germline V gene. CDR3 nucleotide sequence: TGTGCCAGCAGTACTGACAGGATCTCCTACAATGAGCAGTTCTTC. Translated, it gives CASSTDRISYNEQFF.

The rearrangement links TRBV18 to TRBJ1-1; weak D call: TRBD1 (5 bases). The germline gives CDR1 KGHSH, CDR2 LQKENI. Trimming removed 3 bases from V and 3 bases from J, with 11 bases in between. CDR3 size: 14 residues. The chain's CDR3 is CASSPQGRDTEAFF. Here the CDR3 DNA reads TGTGCCAGCTCACCTCAGGGAAGGGACACTGAAGCTTTCTTT. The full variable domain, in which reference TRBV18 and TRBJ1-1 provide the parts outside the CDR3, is NAGVMQNPRHLVRRRGQEARLRCSPMKGHSHVYWYRQLPEEGLKFMVYLQKENIIDESGMPKERFSAEFPKEGPSILRIQQVVRGDSAAYFCASSPQGRDTEAFFGQGTRLTVV.

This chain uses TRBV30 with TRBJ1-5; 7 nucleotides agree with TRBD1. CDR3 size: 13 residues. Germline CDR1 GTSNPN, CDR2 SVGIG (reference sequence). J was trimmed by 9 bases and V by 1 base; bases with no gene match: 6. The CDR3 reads CAWSGTGTGPQHF. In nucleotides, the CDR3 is TGTGCCTGGAGTGGGACAGGTACTGGGCCCCAGCATTTT.

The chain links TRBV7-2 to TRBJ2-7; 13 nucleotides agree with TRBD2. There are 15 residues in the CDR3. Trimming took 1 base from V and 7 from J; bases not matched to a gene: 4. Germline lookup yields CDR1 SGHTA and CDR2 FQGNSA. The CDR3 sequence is CASSLELAGGGEQYF. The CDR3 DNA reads TGTGCCAGCAGCTTAGAACTAGCGGGAGGGGGAGAGCAGTACTTC.

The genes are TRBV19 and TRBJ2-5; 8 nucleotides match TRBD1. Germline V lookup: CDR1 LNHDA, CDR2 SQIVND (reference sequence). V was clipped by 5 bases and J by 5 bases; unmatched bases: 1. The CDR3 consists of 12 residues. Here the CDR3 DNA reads TGTGCCAGTAGTGGACAGGGTGAGACCCAGTACTTC. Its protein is CASSGQGETQYF.

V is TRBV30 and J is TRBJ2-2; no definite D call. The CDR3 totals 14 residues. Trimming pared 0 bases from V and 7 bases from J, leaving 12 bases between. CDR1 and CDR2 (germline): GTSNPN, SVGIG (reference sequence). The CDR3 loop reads CAWSVLRPIGELFF. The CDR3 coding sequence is TGTGCCTGGAGTGTACTCAGACCGATCGGGGAGCTGTTTTTT.

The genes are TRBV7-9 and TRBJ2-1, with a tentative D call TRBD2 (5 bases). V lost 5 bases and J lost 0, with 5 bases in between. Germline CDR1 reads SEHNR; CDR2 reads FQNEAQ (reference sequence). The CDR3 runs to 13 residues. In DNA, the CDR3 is TGTGCCAGCAGCCGGGGCTCCTACAATGAGCAGTTCTTC. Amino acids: CASSRGSYNEQFF. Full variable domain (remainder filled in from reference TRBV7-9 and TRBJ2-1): DTGVSQNPRHKITKRGQNVTFRCDPISEHNRLYWYRQTLGQGPEFLTYFQNEAQLEKSRLLSDRFSAERPKGSFSTLEIQRTEQGDSAMYLCASSRGSYNEQFFGPGTRLTVL.

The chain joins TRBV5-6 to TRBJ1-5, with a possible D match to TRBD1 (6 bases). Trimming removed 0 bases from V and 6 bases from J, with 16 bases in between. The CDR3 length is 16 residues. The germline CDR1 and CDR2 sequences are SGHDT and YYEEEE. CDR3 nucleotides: TGTGCCAGCAGCTTGGGGAGGACGGGGGCTGCTCAGCCCCAGCATTTT. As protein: CASSLGRTGAAQPQHF.

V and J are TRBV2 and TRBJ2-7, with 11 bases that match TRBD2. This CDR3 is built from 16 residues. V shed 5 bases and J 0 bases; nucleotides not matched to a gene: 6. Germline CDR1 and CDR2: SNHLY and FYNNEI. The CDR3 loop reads CASSLGLAEPSYEQYF. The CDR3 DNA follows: TGTGCCAGCAGTTTGGGACTAGCGGAACCCTCCTACGAGCAGTACTTC.

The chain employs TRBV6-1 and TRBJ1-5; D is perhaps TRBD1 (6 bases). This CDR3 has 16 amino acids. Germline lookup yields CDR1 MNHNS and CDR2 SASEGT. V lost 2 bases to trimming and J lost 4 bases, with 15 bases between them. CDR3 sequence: CASSELVTDRNQPQHF. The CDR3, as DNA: TGTGCCAGCAGTGAATTAGTTACGGACAGAAATCAGCCCCAGCATTTT.

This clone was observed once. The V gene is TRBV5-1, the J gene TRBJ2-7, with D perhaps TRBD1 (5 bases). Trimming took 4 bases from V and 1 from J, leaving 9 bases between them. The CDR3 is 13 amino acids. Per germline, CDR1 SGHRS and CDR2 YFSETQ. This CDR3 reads CASSMDTSYEQYF. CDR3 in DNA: TGCGCCAGCAGCATGGACACTTCCTACGAGCAGTACTTC.

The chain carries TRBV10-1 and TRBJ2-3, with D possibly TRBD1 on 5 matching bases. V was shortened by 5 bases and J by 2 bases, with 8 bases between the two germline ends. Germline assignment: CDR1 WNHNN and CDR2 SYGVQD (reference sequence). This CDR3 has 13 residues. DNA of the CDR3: TGCGCCAGCAGTCAGGACAACACAGATACGCAGTATTTT. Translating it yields CASSQDNTDTQYF.

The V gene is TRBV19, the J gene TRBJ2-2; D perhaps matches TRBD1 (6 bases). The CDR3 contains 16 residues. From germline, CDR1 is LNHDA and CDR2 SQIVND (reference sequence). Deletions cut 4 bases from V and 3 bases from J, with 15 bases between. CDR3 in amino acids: CASSTHSGTYTGELFF. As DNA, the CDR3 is TGTGCCAGTAGTACCCATTCCGGGACATACACCGGGGAGCTGTTTTTT.

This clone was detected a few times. The CDR3 DNA reads TGTGCCTGGAGCGGACAGGGTGGCGGCTACACCTTC. Amino acids: CAWSGQGGGYTF. This sequence joins TRBV30 and TRBJ1-2, with TRBD1 identical over 8 bases. CDR3 size: 12 residues. Germline V gene data show CDR1 as GTSNPN and CDR2 as SVGIG (reference sequence). V was clipped by 3 bases and J by 8 bases; unmatched bases: 5.

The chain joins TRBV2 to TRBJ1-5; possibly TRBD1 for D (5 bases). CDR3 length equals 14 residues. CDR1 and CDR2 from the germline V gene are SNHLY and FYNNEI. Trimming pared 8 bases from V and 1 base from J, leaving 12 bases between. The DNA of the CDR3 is TGTGCCAGCGCCCGGGACGGAAGCAATCAGCCCCAGCATTTT. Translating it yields CASARDGSNQPQHF.

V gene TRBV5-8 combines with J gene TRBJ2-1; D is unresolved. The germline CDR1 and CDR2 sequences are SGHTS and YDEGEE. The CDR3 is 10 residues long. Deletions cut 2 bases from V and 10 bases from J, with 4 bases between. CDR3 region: CASSFLEQFF. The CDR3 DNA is TGTGCCAGCAGCTTTTTGGAGCAGTTCTTC.

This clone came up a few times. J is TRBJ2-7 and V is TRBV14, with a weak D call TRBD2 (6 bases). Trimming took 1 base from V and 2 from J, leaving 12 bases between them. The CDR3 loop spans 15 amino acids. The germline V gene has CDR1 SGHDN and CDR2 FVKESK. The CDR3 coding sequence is TGTGCCAGCAGCCAAGTACGTAGCGGAGCCTACGAGCAGTACTTC. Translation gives CASSQVRSGAYEQYF.